The next 27 T cell receptor beta chains were all read from a single sample in a study of beta chain features in type 1 diabetes. Expressed TCRB transcripts got sequenced, as all isolated RNA was reverse transcribed. TCRdb's copy holds only in-frame clones and misses some; the assay was immunoSEQ multiplex PCR. This sample carries around 200,000 clones, approximately 13% of them seen once, and the ten largest clones take 0.62%. Sequencing was done on a sample of central memory CD4+ T cells from blood. The receptors derive from a woman aged 18-35 years in good health.

V usage is TRBV11-2 and J usage is TRBJ2-7; 10 bases map to TRBD2. The CDR3 length is 16 residues. Germline trimming cut 1 base from V and 2 bases from J; bases unmatched to any gene: 5. From germline, CDR1 is SGHAT and CDR2 FQNNGV. CDR3 sequence reads: CASSLAGTSVAYEQYF. CDR3 DNA sequence: TGTGCCAGCAGCTTAGCGGGGACTAGCGTCGCCTACGAGCAGTACTTC.

This chain connects TRBV4-3 to TRBJ2-5; 9 positions agree with TRBD1. Germline V gene sequence: CDR1 LGHNA, CDR2 YSLEER. CDR3 length equals 15 residues. Trimming removed 2 bases from V and 3 bases from J; junction bases left unmatched: 4. The CDR3 protein is CASSQTTGGKETQYF. The DNA of the CDR3 is TGCGCCAGCAGCCAAACGACAGGGGGGAAAGAGACCCAGTACTTC.

In this sample, this clone turned up a few times. The rearrangement links TRBV4-1 to TRBJ1-1, with D possibly being TRBD1 (6 bases). Germline V gene sequence: CDR1 MGHRA, CDR2 YSYEKL. Trimming left V 6 bases short and J 1 base short, with 9 bases between. The CDR3 totals 13 residues. The CDR3 sequence: CASRRQENTEAFF. Here the CDR3 DNA reads TGCGCCAGCAGGAGACAGGAGAACACTGAAGCTTTCTTT.

This clone has a handful of counts. V usage is TRBV2 and J usage is TRBJ2-6; D unclear. Looked up from germline, CDR1 is SNHLY and CDR2 is FYNNEI. V lost 2 bases and J lost 0, with 5 bases in between. The CDR3 has 15 amino acids. The CDR3 region has the DNA TGTGCCAGCAGTGAATCGGGCTCTGGGGCCAACGTCCTGACTTTC. Encoded protein: CASSESGSGANVLTF.

In this sample, this clone turned up a few times. This sequence joins TRBV12-5 and TRBJ2-3; D remains ambiguous. This CDR3 has 14 residues. V was cut by 0 bases and J by 1 base, with 5 bases left in between. Germline lookup yields CDR1 LGHNT and CDR2 FRNRAP. DNA of the CDR3: TGTGCTAGTGGTTTGGTACCGGGCACAGATACGCAGTATTTT. As protein: CASGLVPGTDTQYF.

The rearrangement joins TRBV9 to TRBJ1-5; possible D gene TRBD1, 6 bases. Trimming pared 2 bases from V and 5 bases from J, leaving 8 bases between. This CDR3 is built from 13 residues. Germline assignment: CDR1 SGDLS and CDR2 YYNGEE. CDR3 nucleotides: TGTGCCAGCAGCGTTCAGGGGTATCAGCCCCAGCATTTT. Translating it yields CASSVQGYQPQHF.

The chain is built from TRBV5-6 and TRBJ1-4; 9 nucleotides match TRBD1. The ends lost 4 bases at V and 8 bases at J; junction bases unmatched: 6. This CDR3 contains 14 residues. Germline CDR1 reads SGHDT; CDR2 reads YYEEEE. The DNA of the CDR3 is TGTGCCAGCAGCCTACAGGGGGCGGCGGAAAAACTGTTTTTT. Its protein is CASSLQGAAEKLFF. The complete variable domain, with remaining parts taken from reference TRBV5-6 and TRBJ1-4, reads DAGVTQSPTHLIKTRGQQVTLRCSPKSGHDTVSWYQQALGQGPQFIFQYYEEEERQRGNFPDRFSGHQFPNYSSELNVNALLLGDSALYLCASSLQGAAEKLFFGSGTQLSVL.

This clone was recorded a few times. The chain uses TRBV6-5 and TRBJ2-4; TRBD1 matches at 9 bases. This CDR3 is 16 amino acids long. Trimming cost V 3 bases and J 6 bases; bases outside gene matches: 9. Per germline, CDR1 MNHEY and CDR2 SVGAGI. The CDR3 sequence: CASSYGGQGTRNIQYF. Written as DNA, the CDR3 is TGTGCCAGCAGTTATGGGGGACAGGGAACGAGAAACATTCAGTACTTC.

In its sample, this clone was seen a few times. The chain combines TRBV12-5 with TRBJ2-1; 10 positions agree with TRBD2. The CDR3 contains 16 residues. V trimming: 1 base; J trimming: 3 bases; junction bases outside the gene matches: 3. Germline CDR1 reads LGHNT; CDR2 reads FRNRAP. CDR3 bases: TGTGCTAGTGGTTTGGCAGCGGGAGGGGGCTACAATGAGCAGTTCTTC. Translation gives CASGLAAGGGYNEQFF.

The gene calls are TRBV7-7 and TRBJ2-2; possible D gene TRBD1, 6 bases. V gave up 6 bases and J gave up 7 bases, with 12 bases separating them. CDR3 length: 13 residues. From germline, CDR1 is SSHAT and CDR2 FNYEAQ (reference sequence). CDR3 sequence: CASRRTVGGELFF. Written as DNA, the CDR3 is TGTGCCAGCAGGCGGACAGTCGGCGGGGAGCTGTTTTTT.

In the case of this clone: The same CDR3 can be traced to other DNA sequences in this sample. The chain links TRBV28 to TRBJ1-1; 11 bases align to TRBD1. Unmatched junction bases numbered 3, after V lost 2 bases and J lost 4 bases. Germline V gene sequence: CDR1 MDHEN, CDR2 SYDVKM. The CDR3 is 15 amino acids. CDR3 DNA: TGTGCCAGCAGTTTACCCGGGACAGGGGGCACTGAAGCTTTCTTT. This translates into CASSLPGTGGTEAFF.

This clone was seen a handful of times. The sample has other DNA sequences that encode this CDR3 too. This chain links TRBV27 with TRBJ1-2; TRBD1 matches 8 bases. This CDR3 comprises 14 residues. The junction had 3 bases not matched to a gene; V was cut back by 3 bases and J by 3 bases. Per the germline V gene, CDR1 is MNHEY and CDR2 is SMNVEV (reference sequence). The CDR3 region is CASSFGQGDYGYTF. The CDR3 DNA follows: TGTGCCAGCAGTTTTGGACAGGGTGACTATGGCTACACCTTC.

This clone was counted a few times. J is TRBJ1-5 and V is TRBV19; D uncertain. The CDR3 totals 15 residues. V lost 2 bases and J lost 7, with 15 bases in between. CDR1 and CDR2 (germline): LNHDA, SQIVND (reference sequence). CDR3 nucleotides: TGTGCCAGTAGTATAATAGAGGGCTGGAGGCAGCCCCAGCATTTT. This translates into CASSIIEGWRQPQHF.

The chain is built from TRBV27 and TRBJ2-7; TRBD2 matches 9 bases. Trimming cost V 5 bases and J 6 bases; bases outside gene matches: 5. Germline V gene sequence: CDR1 MNHEY, CDR2 SMNVEV (reference sequence). CDR3 size: 13 residues. CDR3 sequence: CASSPRTSAEQYF. In DNA, the CDR3 is TGTGCCAGCAGTCCAAGGACTAGCGCCGAGCAGTACTTC.

The CDR3 loop reads CASIEQAIQETQYF. CDR3 in DNA: TGTGCCAGCATCGAGCAGGCGATCCAAGAGACCCAGTACTTC. The rearrangement joins TRBV2 to TRBJ2-5, with no clear D. Per the germline V gene, CDR1 is SNHLY and CDR2 is FYNNEI. Trimming left V 7 bases short and J 1 base short, with 13 bases between. The CDR3 is 14 residues long. Filled out from reference TRBV2 and TRBJ2-5, the complete variable domain reads EPEVTQTPSHQVTQMGQEVILRCVPISNHLYFYWYRQILGQKVEFLVSFYNNEISEKSEIFDDQFSVERPDGSNFTLKIRSTKLEDSAMYFCASIEQAIQETQYFGPGTRLLVL.

As DNA, the CDR3 is TGCGCCAGCAGCCACACCGGACACACTCATCAGCCCCAGCATTTT. It encodes CASSHTGHTHQPQHF. The chain recombines TRBV23-1 with TRBJ1-5, with TRBD1 as a possible D gene (5 bases). TRBV23-1 is annotated as an ORF whose role is uncertain. V was clipped by 6 bases and J by 5 bases, with 17 bases between them. The CDR3 extends over 15 amino acids.

In its sample, this clone was seen a few times. The rearrangement uses TRBV9 and TRBJ2-3, with 8 bases fitting TRBD1. J lost 5 bases, V lost 0 bases, and 5 bases had no gene match. Germline V gene sequence: CDR1 SGDLS, CDR2 YYNGEE. CDR3 length: 15 residues. CDR3 sequence reads: CASSVGGQGGDTQYF. CDR3 nucleotides: TGTGCCAGCAGCGTAGGAGGACAGGGTGGAGATACGCAGTATTTT.

The chain has TRBV15 and TRBJ2-7, with 10 bases aligning to TRBD2. The ends lost 3 bases at V and 5 bases at J; junction bases unmatched: 7. This CDR3 comprises 15 residues. In germline, CDR1 is LNHNV, CDR2 YYDKDF (reference sequence). The CDR3 loop reads CATSRRLAGTDEQYF. CDR3 nucleotides: TGTGCCACCAGCAGGAGACTAGCGGGTACGGACGAGCAGTACTTC.

In this sample, this clone turned up a few times. The chain joins TRBV18 to TRBJ1-1, with 11 bases matching TRBD1. Per germline, CDR1 KGHSH and CDR2 LQKENI. The CDR3 is 15 residues long. Trimming at V came to 1 base and at J to 4 bases, leaving 2 bases not matched to a gene. Here the CDR3 DNA reads TGTGCCAGCTCACCACTGGGGACAGGGGGCACTGAAGCTTTCTTT. Residues: CASSPLGTGGTEAFF.

This chain connects TRBV28 to TRBJ2-1; D not resolved. The germline CDR1 and CDR2 sequences are MDHEN and SYDVKM. V gave up 5 bases and J gave up 3 bases, with 11 bases separating them. This CDR3 comprises 14 residues. The CDR3 is CASSGGSLYNEQFF. As DNA, the CDR3 is TGTGCCAGCAGTGGCGGTTCTCTCTACAATGAGCAGTTCTTC.

This rearrangement joins TRBV14 to TRBJ2-7; 11 bases align to TRBD2. V was clipped by 5 bases and J by 7 bases; unmatched bases: 4. Per germline, CDR1 SGHDN and CDR2 FVKESK. The CDR3 runs to 13 residues. In DNA, the CDR3 is TGTGCCAGCAGCAAAAGACTAGCGGGAGAGCAGTACTTC. Its translation: CASSKRLAGEQYF.

This clone was found a few times. V gene TRBV18 combines with J gene TRBJ1-2, with 8 bases that match TRBD1. The J segment lost 5 bases and the V segment lost 4 bases, leaving 9 bases of the junction unmatched. Germline loops: CDR1 KGHSH, CDR2 LQKENI. This CDR3 contains 15 residues. The CDR3, as DNA: TGTGCCAGCTCACTAGGACAGGGCCGGGGATATGGCTACACCTTC. It is translated as CASSLGQGRGYGYTF. Supplemented by reference TRBV18 and TRBJ1-2, the full variable domain reads NAGVMQNPRHLVRRRGQEARLRCSPMKGHSHVYWYRQLPEEGLKFMVYLQKENIIDESGMPKERFSAEFPKEGPSILRIQQVVRGDSAAYFCASSLGQGRGYGYTFGSGTRLTVV.

This clone came up a few times. The CDR3 bases are TGTGCCAGCAGCGTGATAACTAGCGGAGTCTACAATGAGCAGTTCTTC. It yields the protein CASSVITSGVYNEQFF. The chain employs TRBV9 and TRBJ2-1; 8 nucleotides align to TRBD2. V lost 2 bases to trimming and J lost 3 bases; unmatched junction nucleotides: 7. CDR3 size: 16 residues. CDR1 SGDLS and CDR2 YYNGEE come from the germline V gene.

In this sample, this clone turned up a few times. The chain combines TRBV5-1 with TRBJ2-5, with D possibly matching TRBD2 (5 bases). From germline, CDR1 is SGHRS and CDR2 YFSETQ. The V and J ends lost 6 bases and 2 bases respectively, with 11 bases between them. The CDR3 sequence is 13 residues long. The CDR3 DNA is TGCGCCAGCATCCGGACTCCGCAAGAGACCCAGTACTTC. Encoded protein: CASIRTPQETQYF.

The chain carries TRBV6-1 and TRBJ2-5, with D perhaps matching TRBD1 (5 bases). The CDR3 has 12 amino acids. The V and J ends lost 4 bases and 4 bases respectively, with 7 bases between them. Germline V CDR1 and CDR2: MNHNS, SASEGT. The CDR3 DNA sequence: TGTGCCAGCAGTGGTCAGGGAGAGACCCAGTACTTC. It specifies CASSGQGETQYF.

This clone appeared a few times. This sample also contains other DNA sequences that code for the same CDR3. The gene calls are TRBV28 and TRBJ1-2, with no clear D. Germline CDR1 and CDR2: MDHEN and SYDVKM. This CDR3 region has 12 residues. Deletions cut 6 bases from V and 2 bases from J, with 7 bases between. The CDR3 DNA reads TGTGCCAGCAGCGTATCCAACTATGGCTACACCTTC. Its translation is CASSVSNYGYTF.

This clone was seen a handful of times. The chain carries TRBV30 and TRBJ1-5; D is unclear. V was pared by 0 bases and J by 0 bases, with 6 bases between. Germline CDR1 and CDR2: GTSNPN and SVGIG (reference sequence). The CDR3 spans 14 residues. The CDR3 protein is CAWSVGTSNQPQHF. CDR3 coding DNA: TGTGCCTGGAGTGTCGGTACTAGCAATCAGCCCCAGCATTTT.